This is a list of T cell receptor beta chains from one sample in a study of Ad26.COV2.S vaccination and SARS-CoV-2 variants. Sequencing was performed with immunoSEQ multiplex PCR; in TCRdb, only in-frame clones are kept and a portion is missing. The data hold over 400,000 clones, with nearly 90% observed a single time. The source material was peripheral blood, sampled in a trial of Ad26.COV2.S vaccine versus placebo. The receptors here all came from a person aged 18-65 years who received the Ad26.COV2.S COVID-19 vaccine or a placebo. The CDR3 runs from the conserved cysteine through the conserved F or W. The D gene is left open where the match is weak. Some rows have no size entry. The others give once, few or many, or a class for an expanded clone.

J gene: TRBJ1-6; D gene: .; V gene: TRBV7-9; clone size: .; CDR3 DNA: TGTGCCAGCAGCTTTGAAGAGTATAATTCACCCCTCCACTTT; CDR3 protein: CASSFEEYNSPLHF
J gene: TRBJ1-5; D gene: TRBD1; V gene: TRBV10-3; clone size: .; CDR3 DNA: TGTGCCATCAGCCAGGGGGGAACTAGCAATCAGCCCCAGCATTTT; CDR3 protein: CAISQGGTSNQPQHF
J gene: TRBJ1-2; D gene: TRBD1; V gene: TRBV4-1; clone size: .; CDR3 DNA: TGCGCCAGCAGCCAACCCGACAGGGCCTATGGCTACACCTTC; CDR3 protein: CASSQPDRAYGYTF
J gene: TRBJ1-1; D gene: .; V gene: TRBV19; clone size: .; CDR3 DNA: TGTGCCAGTCGAGACAGAATTGAAGCTTTCTTT; CDR3 protein: CASRDRIEAFF
J gene: TRBJ2-1; D gene: TRBD1; V gene: TRBV27; clone size: .; CDR3 DNA: TGTGCCAGCAGCTATGACAGGGTATCGGTCTCGGATGAGCAGTTCTTC; CDR3 protein: CASSYDRVSVSDEQFF
J gene: TRBJ2-1; D gene: .; V gene: TRBV25-1; clone size: once; CDR3 DNA: TGTGCCAGCAGGCGCGCCGGAGCCGTCAATGAGCAGTTCTTC; CDR3 protein: CASRRAGAVNEQFF
J gene: TRBJ2-1; D gene: TRBD2; V gene: TRBV28; clone size: .; CDR3 DNA: TGTGCCAGCAGTCGACTAGCTTCCGTCTACAATGAGCAGTTCTTC; CDR3 protein: CASSRLASVYNEQFF
J gene: TRBJ2-7; D gene: .; V gene: TRBV5-4; clone size: .; CDR3 DNA: TGTGCCAGCGCCGCGAGGGGCTCCTACGAGCAGTACTTC; CDR3 protein: CASAARGSYEQYF
J gene: TRBJ2-5; D gene: .; V gene: TRBV9; clone size: .; CDR3 DNA: TGTGCCAGCAGTCCCGGTTATATTTGGACCCAGTACTTC; CDR3 protein: CASSPGYIWTQYF
J gene: TRBJ2-5; D gene: TRBD2; V gene: TRBV7-9; clone size: .; CDR3 DNA: TGTGCCAGCAGCTTAGGACTAGCGGGGGACGAGACCCAGTACTTC; CDR3 protein: CASSLGLAGDETQYF
J gene: TRBJ2-3; D gene: .; V gene: TRBV4-2; clone size: .; CDR3 DNA: TGTGCCAGCAGCCAAGATGAGGGGGTAGCGACAGATACGCAGTATTTT; CDR3 protein: CASSQDEGVATDTQYF
J gene: TRBJ2-7; D gene: .; V gene: TRBV10-3; clone size: .; CDR3 DNA: TGTGCCATCAGTGATTATTACGAGCAGTACTTC; CDR3 protein: CAISDYYEQYF
J gene: TRBJ1-4; D gene: TRBD1; V gene: TRBV4-1; clone size: .; CDR3 DNA: TGCGCCAGCAGCCTCCCAAACGGGGACAGGGAGGTCCAACTGTTTTTT; CDR3 protein: CASSLPNGDREVQLFF
J gene: TRBJ1-5; D gene: TRBD1; V gene: TRBV20-1; clone size: .; CDR3 DNA: TGCAGTGCTAGTAACCGGGACAGCCCCAATCAGCCCCAGCATTTT; CDR3 protein: CSASNRDSPNQPQHF
J gene: TRBJ2-7; D gene: .; V gene: TRBV5-1; clone size: .; CDR3 DNA: TGCGCCAGCAGCTTCTCGGGGTACGAGCAGTACTTC; CDR3 protein: CASSFSGYEQYF
J gene: TRBJ1-5; D gene: TRBD1; V gene: TRBV18; clone size: once; CDR3 DNA: TGTGCCAGCTCACCTCGACAGGGGGCTGGGCAGCCCCAGCATTTT; CDR3 protein: CASSPRQGAGQPQHF
J gene: TRBJ2-1; D gene: TRBD2; V gene: TRBV2; clone size: .; CDR3 DNA: TGTGCCAGCAGTGAGGGCGGGAGAGCCTACAATGAGCAGTTCTTC; CDR3 protein: CASSEGGRAYNEQFF
J gene: TRBJ1-4; D gene: .; V gene: TRBV28; clone size: .; CDR3 DNA: TGTGCCAGCAGTTTAACAGCCCTTAATGAAAAACTGTTTTTT; CDR3 protein: CASSLTALNEKLFF
J gene: TRBJ1-1; D gene: .; V gene: TRBV4-3; clone size: .; CDR3 DNA: TGCGCCAGCAGCCAAGATGCGTTTCAGGGGCCGTCGAACACTGAAGCTTTCTTT; CDR3 protein: CASSQDAFQGPSNTEAFF
J gene: TRBJ1-5; D gene: TRBD1; V gene: TRBV4-3; clone size: .; CDR3 DNA: TGCGCCAGCAGCCAATACTTTAGACAGGGGGCTCGTGGAATCAATCAGCCCCAGCATTTT; CDR3 protein: CASSQYFRQGARGINQPQHF
J gene: TRBJ2-3; D gene: TRBD2; V gene: TRBV13; clone size: .; CDR3 DNA: TGTGCCAGCAGCTTAGGCGCGGTCGGGGGGGAAGATACGCAGTATTTT; CDR3 protein: CASSLGAVGGEDTQYF